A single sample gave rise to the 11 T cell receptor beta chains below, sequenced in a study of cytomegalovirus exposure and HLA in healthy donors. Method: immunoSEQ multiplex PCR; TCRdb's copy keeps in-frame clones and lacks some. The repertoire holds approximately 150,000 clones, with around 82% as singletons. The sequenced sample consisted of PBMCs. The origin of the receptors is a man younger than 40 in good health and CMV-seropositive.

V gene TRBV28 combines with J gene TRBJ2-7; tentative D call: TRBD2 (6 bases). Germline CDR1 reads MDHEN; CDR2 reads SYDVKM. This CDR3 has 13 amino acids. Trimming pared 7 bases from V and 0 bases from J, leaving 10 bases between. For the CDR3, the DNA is TGTGCCAGCACATTCGGGGGCTCCTACGAGCAGTACTTC. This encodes CASTFGGSYEQYF.

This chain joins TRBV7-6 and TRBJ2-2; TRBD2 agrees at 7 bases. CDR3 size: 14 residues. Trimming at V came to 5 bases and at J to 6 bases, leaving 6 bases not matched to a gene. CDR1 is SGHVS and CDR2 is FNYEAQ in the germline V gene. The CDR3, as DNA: TGTGCCAGCAGCAAATCTAGCGGCCCCGGGGAGCTGTTTTTT. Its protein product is CASSKSSGPGELFF.

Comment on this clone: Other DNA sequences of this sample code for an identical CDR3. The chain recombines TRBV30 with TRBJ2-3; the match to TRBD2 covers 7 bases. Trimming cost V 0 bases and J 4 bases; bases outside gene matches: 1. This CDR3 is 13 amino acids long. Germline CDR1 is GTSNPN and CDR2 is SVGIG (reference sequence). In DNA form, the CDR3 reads TGTGCCTGGAGTGTGGGGGGGGCAGATACGCAGTATTTT. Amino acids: CAWSVGGADTQYF.

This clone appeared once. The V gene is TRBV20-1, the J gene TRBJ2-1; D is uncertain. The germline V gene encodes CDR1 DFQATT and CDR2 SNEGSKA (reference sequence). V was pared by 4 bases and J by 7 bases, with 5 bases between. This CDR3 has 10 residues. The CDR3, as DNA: TGCAGTGCTACCAATAATGAGCAGTTCTTC. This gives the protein CSATNNEQFF.

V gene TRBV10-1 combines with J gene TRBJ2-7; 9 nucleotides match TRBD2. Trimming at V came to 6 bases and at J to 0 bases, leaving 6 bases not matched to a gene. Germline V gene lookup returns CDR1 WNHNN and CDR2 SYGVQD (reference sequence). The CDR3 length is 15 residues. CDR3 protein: CASSDPSGTSYEQYF. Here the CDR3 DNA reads TGCGCCAGCAGCGACCCTAGCGGGACCTCCTACGAGCAGTACTTC.

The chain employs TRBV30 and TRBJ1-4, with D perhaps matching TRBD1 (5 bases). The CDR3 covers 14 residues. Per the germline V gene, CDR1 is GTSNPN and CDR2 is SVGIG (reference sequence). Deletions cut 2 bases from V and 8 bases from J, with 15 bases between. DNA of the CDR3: TGTGCCTGGAGTCCGTGGGGGGGAAGAGAAAAACTGTTTTTT. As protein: CAWSPWGGREKLFF. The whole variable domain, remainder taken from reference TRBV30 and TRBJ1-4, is SQTIHQWPATLVQPVGSPLSLECTVEGTSNPNLYWYRQAAGRGLQLLFYSVGIGQISSEVPQNLSASRPQDRQFILSSKKLLLSDSGFYLCAWSPWGGREKLFFGSGTQLSVL.

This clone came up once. CDR3 nucleotide sequence: TGTGCCTTCAGACAGGGACGATCCACTGAAGCTTTCTTT. Its protein is CAFRQGRSTEAFF. The V and J genes are TRBV30 and TRBJ1-1; 7 bases are a match to TRBD1. The V gene's germline CDR1 is GTSNPN and CDR2 SVGIG (reference sequence). The CDR3 covers 13 residues. With V trimmed by 7 bases and J by 4 bases, 9 bases remained unmatched.

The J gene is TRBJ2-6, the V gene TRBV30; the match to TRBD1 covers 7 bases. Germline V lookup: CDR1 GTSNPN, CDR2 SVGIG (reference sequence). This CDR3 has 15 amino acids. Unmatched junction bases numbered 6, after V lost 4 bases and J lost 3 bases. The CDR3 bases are TGTGCCTGGACGGCAGGGGGTAGTGGGGCCAACGTCCTGACTTTC. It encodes CAWTAGGSGANVLTF.

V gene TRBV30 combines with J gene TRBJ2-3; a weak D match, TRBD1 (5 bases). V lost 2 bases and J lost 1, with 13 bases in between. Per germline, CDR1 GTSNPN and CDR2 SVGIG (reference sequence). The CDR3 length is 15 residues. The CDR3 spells CAWSNQGIGTDTQYF. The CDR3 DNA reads TGTGCCTGGAGTAACCAGGGTATTGGCACAGATACGCAGTATTTT.

This chain's CDR3 is CASSLERTGELFF. CDR3 bases: TGTGCCAGCAGCTTAGAGCGCACCGGGGAGCTGTTTTTT. The rearrangement links TRBV7-3 to TRBJ2-2; D remains unclear. Germline V gives CDR1 SGHTA, CDR2 FQGTGA. V was trimmed by 2 bases and J by 4 bases, leaving 5 bases between them. This CDR3 has 13 amino acids.

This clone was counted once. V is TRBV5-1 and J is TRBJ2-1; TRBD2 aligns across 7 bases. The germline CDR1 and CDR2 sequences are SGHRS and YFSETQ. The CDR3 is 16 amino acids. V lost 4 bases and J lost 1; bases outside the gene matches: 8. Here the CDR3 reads CASSIQTGGSYNEQFF. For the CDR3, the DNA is TGCGCCAGCAGCATCCAGACGGGGGGTTCCTACAATGAGCAGTTCTTC.